This paragraph covers one TCR beta chain sequence. Original methodology: Counts of nucleated cells, estimated from reference gene primer amplification, were obtained. Some clones are missing from TCRdb's copy, which holds only in-frame ones; the method was immunoSEQ multiplex PCR. That table is the source of V, J and clone size, and D and trimming were worked out from the DNA. This table has about 220,000 clones, more than 85% appearing once. The sample is drawn from a study of blood T cell repertoires in COVID-19. The wider study: The United States, Italy and Spain supplied acute and convalescent COVID-19 samples. In each case, the material was cDNA or gDNA derived from T cells, B-cell-depleted T cells, or PBMCs.

The origin of this receptor is a man between 40 and 49 years old with acute or convalescent COVID-19. Sample: peripheral blood.

The CDR3 protein is CASSVALSGANVLTF. As DNA, the CDR3 is TGTGCCAGCAGCGTAGCTCTCTCTGGGGCCAACGTCCTGACTTTC. V and J are TRBV9 and TRBJ2-6; D ambiguous. V lost 0 bases to trimming and J lost 0 bases, with 4 bases between them. The CDR3 is 15 residues long. Germline CDR1 is SGDLS and CDR2 is YYNGEE.